What follows is one T cell receptor (beta chain) and its context. Trimming left V 3 bases short and J 12 bases short, with 9 bases between. CDR3 length: 12 residues. Germline V gives CDR1 LNHNV, CDR2 YYDKDF (reference sequence). This sample is part of a study of control samples from healthy donors and cancer patients. The assay was immunoSEQ multiplex PCR, and TCRdb's table has in-frame clones only and misses some. Of about 82,000 clones in the sample, about 87% were seen once. This clonotype originated in a man aged 50-59 years in good health. The sample taken for sequencing was blood. The chain employs TRBV15 and TRBJ1-6; no clear D. CDR3 in amino acids: CATSRTMGPLHF. The CDR3 DNA sequence: TGTGCCACCAGCAGGACGATGGGACCCCTCCACTTT.